These 30 T cell receptor beta chains were sequenced from one sample in a study of OX40 agonist ivuxolimab in advanced cancers. Data came from immunoSEQ multiplex PCR; TCRdb stores just in-frame clones and leaves some out. The sample holds fewer than 85,000 clones, about 86% seen once. Sequenced here: CD4+ or CD8+ T cells sorted from blood, sampled in a trial of the OX40 agonist ivuxolimab. Every receptor here comes from an adult with an advanced solid tumor such as melanoma, head and neck, liver or kidney cancer.

V and J are TRBV18 and TRBJ1-4; 7 nucleotides agree with TRBD1. The germline gives CDR1 KGHSH, CDR2 LQKENI. The length of the CDR3 is 15 residues. Trimming cost V 5 bases and J 3 bases; bases outside gene matches: 6. This CDR3 is CASSAGGQANEKLFF. The CDR3 DNA reads TGTGCCAGCTCAGCGGGCGGACAGGCTAATGAAAAACTGTTTTTT.

The table lists this clone with many counts. The J gene is TRBJ1-1, the V gene TRBV7-9; possibly TRBD1 for D (5 bases). V lost 5 bases and J lost 2, with 18 bases in between. The CDR3 contains 16 residues. Per germline, CDR1 SEHNR and CDR2 FQNEAQ (reference sequence). The DNA of the CDR3 is TGTGCCAGCAGCCCCCGGGGGTCGGACCTTAACACTGAAGCTTTCTTT. It translates to CASSPRGSDLNTEAFF.

Only a few counts were recorded for this clone. This chain uses TRBV10-1 with TRBJ2-3; D possibly corresponds to TRBD2 (5 bases). Per germline, CDR1 WNHNN and CDR2 SYGVQD (reference sequence). With 8 bases removed from V and 4 bases from J, the gap between germline ends came to 16 bases. This CDR3 has 14 residues. The chain's CDR3 is CASGLAGSPDTQYF. For the CDR3, the DNA is TGCGCCAGCGGGCTAGCCGGCAGCCCAGATACGCAGTATTTT.

The chain has TRBV29-1 and TRBJ2-7; D remains unclear. V shed 5 bases and J shed 5 bases, with 7 bases lying between them. This CDR3 comprises 10 residues. CDR1 SQVTM and CDR2 ANQGSEA come from the germline V gene. CDR3 nucleotide sequence: TGCAGCGTTTGGATCGACGAGCAGTACTTC. Translation: CSVWIDEQYF.

This chain joins TRBV9 and TRBJ2-3, with TRBD1 as a possible D gene (6 bases). The CDR3 has 15 amino acids. Trimming left V 4 bases short and J 6 bases short, with 18 bases between. CDR1 and CDR2 from the germline V gene are SGDLS and YYNGEE. CDR3 in amino acids: CASSRGDRRLDTQYF. The CDR3 DNA reads as TGTGCCAGCAGCAGGGGAGACAGGCGTCTTGATACGCAGTATTTT.

V is TRBV6-5 and J is TRBJ1-1; unclear D gene. V lost 8 bases and J lost 2, with 15 bases in between. The length of the CDR3 is 14 residues. Germline values: CDR1 MNHEY, CDR2 SVGAGI. The chain's CDR3 is CASHSSGDNTEAFF. CDR3 in DNA: TGTGCCAGCCACTCCAGCGGGGATAACACTGAAGCTTTCTTT.

The CDR3 spells CASTLPGGGYGYTF. The CDR3 DNA reads TGTGCCAGCACCCTTCCGGGGGGGGGTTATGGCTACACCTTC. The chain carries TRBV28 and TRBJ1-2; possibly TRBD1 for D (5 bases). CDR1 and CDR2 (germline): MDHEN, SYDVKM. This CDR3 contains 14 residues. Trimming removed 7 bases at V and 5 bases at J, with 17 bases between.

The rearrangement links TRBV6-1 to TRBJ1-4; D might be TRBD1 (5 bases). The CDR3 runs 14 residues. The ends were cut back, 5 bases at V and 0 bases at J, with 7 bases in the middle. Germline lookup yields CDR1 MNHNS and CDR2 SASEGT. The CDR3 DNA sequence: TGTGCCAGCAGTACAGGCGCAACTAATGAAAAACTGTTTTTT. Translation: CASSTGATNEKLFF.

The chain couples TRBV10-3 to TRBJ1-5, with 11 bases fitting TRBD1. Unmatched junction bases numbered 4, after V lost 6 bases and J lost 6 bases. This CDR3 comprises 14 residues. The V gene's germline CDR1 is ENHRY and CDR2 SYGVKD. The CDR3 here is CAIRAGQGGQPQHF. The CDR3 DNA reads as TGTGCCATCAGGGCGGGACAGGGGGGTCAGCCCCAGCATTTT.

The rearrangement links TRBV11-2 to TRBJ2-5; 7 positions match TRBD2. This CDR3 region has 17 residues. Germline CDR1 SGHAT, CDR2 FQNNGV. The ends lost 3 bases at V and 5 bases at J; junction bases unmatched: 15. The CDR3 region is CASSFPGLAAVGETQYF. The CDR3 coding sequence is TGTGCCAGCAGCTTCCCGGGGCTAGCGGCGGTGGGGGAGACCCAGTACTTC.

This chain links TRBV2 with TRBJ2-7; the D gene could be TRBD1 or TRBD2 (5 bases each). Germline CDR1 and CDR2: SNHLY and FYNNEI. This CDR3 has 12 amino acids. V was cut by 8 bases and J by 2 bases, with 10 bases left in between. The CDR3 coding sequence is TGTGCCAGCGGGACCCGGGCCTACGAGCAGTACTTC. It translates to CASGTRAYEQYF.

This clone was detected a few times. The genes are TRBV27 and TRBJ2-1; D perhaps matches TRBD2 (7 bases). The germline gives CDR1 MNHEY, CDR2 SMNVEV (reference sequence). V was trimmed by 3 bases and J by 3 bases, leaving 12 bases between them. The CDR3 covers 15 residues. In DNA form, the CDR3 reads TGTGCCAGCAGTTTTGGGGGGGGCAGCTACAATGAGCAGTTCTTC. This gives the protein CASSFGGGSYNEQFF.

The chain carries TRBV6-6 and TRBJ2-5; 8 nucleotides agree with TRBD2. The V and J ends lost 10 bases and 5 bases, in that order; junction bases with no gene match: 12. The germline V gene encodes CDR1 MNHNY and CDR2 SVGAGI (reference sequence). The CDR3 contains 14 residues. Here the CDR3 reads CATTRKAGEETQYF. The CDR3 DNA sequence: TGTGCCACCACCCGAAAAGCGGGGGAGGAGACCCAGTACTTC.

The V gene is TRBV5-6, the J gene TRBJ2-1; D is ambiguous. CDR3 size: 15 residues. Germline V lookup: CDR1 SGHDT, CDR2 YYEEEE. The germline V and J ends were trimmed by 1 base and 0 bases, with 8 bases remaining between them. The CDR3 nucleotides are TGTGCCAGCAGCTTGATCCCAGACTCCTACAATGAGCAGTTCTTC. Translation gives CASSLIPDSYNEQFF.

The rearrangement links TRBV7-9 to TRBJ2-7, with TRBD1 matching 7 bases. Germline V gives CDR1 SEHNR, CDR2 FQNEAQ (reference sequence). V dropped 8 bases and J dropped 3; count of bases not matched to a gene: 13. The CDR3 loop spans 15 amino acids. The CDR3 DNA reads TGTGCCAGCTCCCTCGGGCAGGGGGTCGACTACGAGCAGTACTTC. This encodes CASSLGQGVDYEQYF.

The rearrangement joins TRBV5-1 to TRBJ1-1, with D perhaps matching TRBD1 (5 bases). This CDR3 has 15 residues. Between the trimmed V and J ends, which lost 4 bases and 1 base, there was a span of 14 bases. Germline assignment: CDR1 SGHRS and CDR2 YFSETQ. CDR3 amino acids: CASSQTRERNTEAFF. CDR3 nucleotide sequence: TGCGCCAGCAGCCAAACCAGGGAAAGGAACACTGAAGCTTTCTTT.

The chain joins TRBV5-5 to TRBJ1-4, with 8 positions matching TRBD1. Germline assignment: CDR1 SGHKS and CDR2 YYEKEE (reference sequence). The CDR3 runs 16 residues. Trimming at V came to 4 bases and at J to 7 bases, leaving 12 bases not matched to a gene. As DNA, the CDR3 is TGTGCCAGCAGCACATGGACAGGGAGAGGGGGTGAAAAACTGTTTTTT. It encodes CASSTWTGRGGEKLFF. Using reference TRBV5-5 and TRBJ1-4 for the parts outside the CDR3, the full variable domain is DAGVTQSPTHLIKTRGQQVTLRCSPISGHKSVSWYQQVLGQGPQFIFQYYEKEERGRGNFPDRFSARQFPNYSSELNVNALLLGDSALYLCASSTWTGRGGEKLFFGSGTQLSVL.

The V and J genes are TRBV5-8 and TRBJ1-5; D remains unclear. Germline V gene sequence: CDR1 SGHTS, CDR2 YDEGEE. There are 12 residues in the CDR3. Trimming removed 4 bases from V and 11 bases from J, with 13 bases in between. Here the CDR3 DNA reads TGTGCCAGCAGCCATAATCAAGGGTCCCAGCATTTT. The encoded protein is CASSHNQGSQHF.

This sequence joins TRBV19 and TRBJ2-1; TRBD2 is a possible D gene (5 bases). Germline assignment: CDR1 LNHDA and CDR2 SQIVND (reference sequence). The CDR3 extends over 15 amino acids. The V end was cut by 7 bases, the J end by 5 bases, with 18 bases between. CDR3 region: CASKGFGELNNEQFF. The CDR3 nucleotides read TGTGCCAGTAAGGGTTTCGGGGAACTCAACAATGAGCAGTTCTTC.

The DNA of the CDR3 is TGTGCCAGCAGTGGCCGGGCCTCAGCTTCCTACGAGCAGTACTTC. Its protein product is CASSGRASASYEQYF. J is TRBJ2-7 and V is TRBV6-5; D gene unclear. V lost 5 bases and J lost 1, with 15 bases in between. The CDR3 contains 15 residues. Germline V gene lookup returns CDR1 MNHEY and CDR2 SVGAGI.

This rearrangement joins TRBV6-6 to TRBJ2-7; 11 bases fit TRBD2. This CDR3 has 13 amino acids. In germline, CDR1 is MNHNY, CDR2 SVGAGI (reference sequence). V gave up 8 bases and J gave up 6 bases; unmatched junction bases: 6. CDR3 protein: CASGTSGGIEQYF. CDR3 sequence (DNA): TGTGCCAGCGGCACTAGCGGGGGTATCGAGCAGTACTTC.

The chain couples TRBV2 to TRBJ2-1, with D maybe TRBD2 (5 bases). Germline V gives CDR1 SNHLY, CDR2 FYNNEI. The ends were cut back, 6 bases at V and 0 bases at J, with 12 bases in the middle. The CDR3 loop spans 15 amino acids. The CDR3 spells CASSPGSSSYNEQFF. The DNA for the CDR3 is TGTGCCAGCAGCCCGGGGAGTAGCTCCTACAATGAGCAGTTCTTC.

This clone was seen a single time. This sequence joins TRBV15 and TRBJ1-1, with D perhaps matching TRBD1 (6 bases). V was cut by 0 bases and J by 10 bases, with 12 bases left in between. Germline loops: CDR1 LNHNV, CDR2 YYDKDF (reference sequence). This CDR3 is built from 13 residues. CDR3 bases: TGTGCCACCAGCAGAGAGGTGGACAGAGGAGCTTTCTTT. It is translated as CATSREVDRGAFF.

The chain has TRBV6-5 and TRBJ1-1; D remains unclear. Germline lookup yields CDR1 MNHEY and CDR2 SVGAGI. The CDR3 loop spans 12 amino acids. Trimming shortened V by 5 bases and J by 8 bases, and 12 bases separated the two germline ends. The CDR3 DNA reads as TGTGCCAGCAGTCGACCGACCGGAGAAGCTTTCTTT. This codes for CASSRPTGEAFF.

The rearrangement joins TRBV6-1 to TRBJ1-2, with TRBD1 matching over 9 bases. The CDR3 contains 15 residues. Germline V gene data show CDR1 as MNHNS and CDR2 as SASEGT. The ends lost 4 bases at V and 4 bases at J; junction bases unmatched: 7. Here the CDR3 DNA reads TGTGCCAGCAGTGCCCGGGACAGGGTGTCCTATGGCTACACCTTC. Residues: CASSARDRVSYGYTF.

The rearrangement links TRBV18 to TRBJ2-5, with no clear D. Germline V gene sequence: CDR1 KGHSH, CDR2 LQKENI. The CDR3 consists of 15 residues. Trimming took 1 base from V and 5 from J, leaving 14 bases between them. The CDR3 reads CASSPLPDRVETQYF. The CDR3 DNA sequence: TGTGCCAGCTCACCACTACCAGACCGGGTGGAGACCCAGTACTTC.

The chain recombines TRBV28 with TRBJ1-2; a possible D gene is TRBD1 (6 bases). Germline V gene data show CDR1 as MDHEN and CDR2 as SYDVKM. The length of the CDR3 is 14 residues. Trimming took 3 bases from V and 5 from J, leaving 13 bases between them. This chain's CDR3 is CASSFGGGAYGYTF. CDR3 in DNA: TGTGCCAGCAGTTTTGGGGGCGGCGCTTATGGCTACACCTTC.

The V gene is TRBV18, the J gene TRBJ2-7; possible D gene TRBD2, 5 bases. The CDR3 sequence is 13 residues long. Germline CDR1 KGHSH, CDR2 LQKENI. Trimming removed 2 bases from V and 3 bases from J, with 8 bases in between. The CDR3 DNA follows: TGTGCCAGCTCACCATCGGAGGTCTACGAGCAGTACTTC. Its translation: CASSPSEVYEQYF.

Comments on this clone: The limits of the CDR3 on the DNA are not certain, so only TCRdb's listed CDR3 is given. The V gene is TRBV28, the J gene TRBJ1-2. The V gene's germline CDR1 is MDHEN and CDR2 SYDVKM. 16 amino acids form the CDR3, both terminal residues included. This CDR3 is CASSSSGEVGLHGYTF.

In nucleotides, the CDR3 is TGTGCCAGCAGGGGCGATATGGGACAATACACTGAAGCTTTCTTT. Protein product: CASRGDMGQYTEAFF. The chain uses TRBV6-5 and TRBJ1-1, with D possibly being TRBD1 (6 bases). The germline V gene has CDR1 MNHEY and CDR2 SVGAGI. CDR3 size: 15 residues. V was cut by 6 bases and J by 3 bases, with 17 bases left in between.